The rows below give T cell receptor beta chains drawn from one sample of a study of shared clonotypes between healthy human individuals. Clones were read by immunoSEQ multiplex PCR, and TCRdb kept only the in-frame ones, dropping some. The data show millions of clones, over 85% seen once. Source material: naive CD4+ T cells from PBMCs. These receptor sequences come from a man younger than 35 in good health. Some clones in this sample may be carry-over from other donors' samples. The CDR3 runs from the conserved cysteine through the conserved F or W. A D gene is named only where the DNA matches it firmly. The size field is filled for only some rows; it gives once, few, many or a size class.

size	J	D	V	DNA	CDR3
.	TRBJ2-1	.	TRBV4-1	TGCGCCAGCAGCCAAGGGCCTATGGGGAGGTCCTACAATGAGCAGTTCTTC	CASSQGPMGRSYNEQFF
.	TRBJ2-1	TRBD2	TRBV4-2	TGTGCCAGCAGCCGATATAGCGGGAGGGTCGATGAGCAGTTCTTC	CASSRYSGRVDEQFF
.	TRBJ1-1	.	TRBV18	TGTGCCAGCTCACCACGCGGGGGCTTGAACACTGAAGCTTTCTTT	CASSPRGGLNTEAFF
.	TRBJ2-2	.	TRBV5-6	TGTGCCAGCAGCTTGAGGACAGTACACAACACCGGGGAGCTGTTTTTT	CASSLRTVHNTGELFF
.	TRBJ1-5	TRBD1	TRBV7-8	TGTGCCAGCAGCGGGCGTCAGGGGGGGAATCAGCCCCAGCATTTT	CASSGRQGGNQPQHF
.	TRBJ2-7	.	TRBV28	TGTGCCAGCAGTTACCCGGTATACGAGCAGTACTTC	CASSYPVYEQYF
.	TRBJ1-4	.	TRBV5-5	TGTGCCAGCAGCTTGGTGGGCGGGTACGAAAAACTGTTTTTT	CASSLVGGYEKLFF
once	TRBJ2-5	.	TRBV11-2	TGTGCCAGCAGCTTTATGGGGACCCAGTACTTC	CASSFMGTQYF
.	TRBJ2-1	TRBD1	TRBV28	TGTGCCAGCAGTTTACTGGGGGGACAGGGGTCCAATGAGCAGTTCTTC	CASSLLGGQGSNEQFF
.	TRBJ2-7	TRBD2	TRBV9	TGTGCCAGCAGCGAAGCTGCGGGAGGGCCATACGAGCAGTACTTC	CASSEAAGGPYEQYF
.	TRBJ2-6	.	TRBV28	TGTGCCAGCGGGATCCTAAGGGGCTCTGGGGCCAACGTCCTGACTTTC	CASGILRGSGANVLTF